Below are 23 T cell receptor beta chains sequenced from a single sample in a study of shared clonotypes between healthy human individuals. Here immunoSEQ multiplex PCR was the method, and the copy in TCRdb shows in-frame clones only, minus some. This sample has 2 million to 2.5 million clones, with approximately 96% found just once. Sequencing input: naive CD4+ T cells sorted from blood. Subset reported: CD45RA+ positively selected. The receptors derive from a young man in good health.

The gene calls are TRBV5-1 and TRBJ2-7, with D unresolved. There are 13 residues in the CDR3. With 0 bases removed from V and 5 bases from J, the gap between germline ends came to 9 bases. Germline values: CDR1 SGHRS, CDR2 YFSETQ. The CDR3: CASSLEGLNEQYF. CDR3 bases: TGCGCCAGCAGCTTGGAGGGCTTAAACGAGCAGTACTTC. The variable domain in full, completed from reference TRBV5-1 and TRBJ2-7, reads KAGVTQTPRYLIKTRGQQVTLSCSPISGHRSVSWYQQTPGQGLQFLFEYFSETQRNKGNFPGRFSGRQFSNSRSEMNVSTLELGDSALYLCASSLEGLNEQYFGPGTRLTVT.

The J gene is TRBJ2-7, the V gene TRBV5-1, with 11 bases aligning to TRBD1. Losses at the gene ends were 4 bases for V and 5 bases for J; bases not matched to a gene: 5. CDR3 length: 14 residues. Germline V CDR1 and CDR2: SGHRS, YFSETQ. The CDR3 region has the DNA TGCGCCAGCAGCCCAGGGACAGGGGGGGACGAGCAGTACTTC. It codes for CASSPGTGGDEQYF.

The chain couples TRBV6-4 to TRBJ1-2; 7 nucleotides align to TRBD1. The CDR3 sequence is 14 residues long. V gave up 6 bases and J gave up 3 bases; unmatched junction bases: 7. From germline, CDR1 is MRHNA and CDR2 SNTAGT. The CDR3 nucleotides are TGTGCCAGCAGCCGGACAGGCACCGACTATGGCTACACCTTC. It specifies CASSRTGTDYGYTF.

V gene TRBV6-1 combines with J gene TRBJ1-2; no firm D call. Trimming removed 4 bases at V and 5 bases at J, with 11 bases between. The CDR3 contains 13 residues. Germline lookup yields CDR1 MNHNS and CDR2 SASEGT. The DNA of the CDR3 is TGTGCCAGCAGTGTGGGAGGGTTATATGGCTACACCTTC. Translating gives CASSVGGLYGYTF.

In nucleotides, the CDR3 is TGTGCCAGCAGCATCAAGACAGCGTACCAAGAGACCCAGTACTTC. It specifies CASSIKTAYQETQYF. The chain uses TRBV5-4 and TRBJ2-5; D is possibly TRBD1 (5 bases). There are 15 residues in the CDR3. Trimming shortened V by 4 bases and J by 0 bases, and 13 bases separated the two germline ends. Germline-derived CDR1 and CDR2 are SGHNT and YYREEE (reference sequence).

This clone was recorded only once. This sequence joins TRBV28 and TRBJ1-6, with 8 positions matching TRBD1. Germline CDR1 and CDR2: MDHEN and SYDVKM. This CDR3 spans 15 amino acids. With V trimmed by 5 bases and J by 7 bases, 7 bases remained unmatched. In DNA, the CDR3 is TGTGCCAGCAGTACGACAGGGGCCCGCAATTCACCCCTCCACTTT. As protein: CASSTTGARNSPLHF.

V is TRBV9 and J is TRBJ2-7; 8 positions agree with TRBD1. The V and J ends lost 3 bases and 5 bases, in that order; junction bases with no gene match: 10. From germline, CDR1 is SGDLS and CDR2 YYNGEE. The CDR3 consists of 15 residues. CDR3 DNA: TGTGCCAGCAGCGCGACAGGGGAGAGAGGCCACGAGCAGTACTTC. Translated: CASSATGERGHEQYF.

The chain joins TRBV7-6 to TRBJ1-1; possibly TRBD1 for D (6 bases). CDR3 size: 15 residues. V lost 5 bases and J lost 0, with 13 bases in between. From germline, CDR1 is SGHVS and CDR2 FNYEAQ. CDR3 loop: CASSPSGQLNTEAFF. In DNA form, the CDR3 reads TGTGCCAGCAGCCCATCGGGACAACTGAACACTGAAGCTTTCTTT.

This clone was found once. The chain carries TRBV13 and TRBJ2-7; 8 positions agree with TRBD2. CDR1 PRHDT and CDR2 FYEKMQ come from the germline V gene (reference sequence). After removal of 2 bases from V and 6 bases from J, the junction contained 6 bases not matched to a gene. The CDR3 spans 14 residues. This chain's CDR3 is CASSLKAGVSEQYF. The CDR3 region has the DNA TGTGCCAGCAGCTTAAAAGCGGGAGTCTCCGAGCAGTACTTC.

The chain joins TRBV2 to TRBJ2-5; D uncertain. Per the germline V gene, CDR1 is SNHLY and CDR2 is FYNNEI. The CDR3 spans 15 residues. V shed 6 bases and J shed 0 bases, with 14 bases lying between them. The CDR3 sequence is CASRQGVGYQETQYF. The DNA of the CDR3 is TGTGCCAGCAGGCAAGGCGTAGGGTACCAAGAGACCCAGTACTTC.

The chain joins TRBV11-2 to TRBJ2-1; D perhaps matches TRBD2 (6 bases). The CDR3 totals 17 residues. Germline V gene lookup returns CDR1 SGHAT and CDR2 FQNNGV. V dropped 2 bases and J dropped 7 bases, with 21 bases sitting between them. Here the CDR3 reads CASSLLPVPSEGNEQFF. Written as DNA, the CDR3 is TGTGCCAGCAGCTTACTCCCGGTACCTAGCGAGGGGAATGAGCAGTTCTTC. The variable domain in full, completed from reference TRBV11-2 and TRBJ2-1, reads EAGVAQSPRYKIIEKRQSVAFWCNPISGHATLYWYQQILGQGPKLLIQFQNNGVVDDSQLPKDRFSAERLKGVDSTLKIQPAKLEDSAVYLCASSLLPVPSEGNEQFFGPGTRLTVL.

This clone showed up just once. The rearrangement links TRBV7-2 to TRBJ1-1; no definite D call. The length of the CDR3 is 14 residues. The germline V and J ends were trimmed by 5 bases and 1 base, with 11 bases remaining between them. CDR1 is SGHTA and CDR2 is FQGNSA in the germline V gene. The CDR3 DNA follows: TGTGCCAGCAGCCCCGGACGCGCGAACACTGAAGCTTTCTTT. Translating gives CASSPGRANTEAFF. Combining the CDR3 with reference TRBV7-2 and TRBJ1-1 gives the whole variable domain GAGVSQSPSNKVTEKGKDVELRCDPISGHTALYWYRQSLGQGLEFLIYFQGNSAPDKSGLPSDRFSAERTGGSVSTLTIQRTQQEDSAVYLCASSPGRANTEAFFGQGTRLTVV.

The rearrangement joins TRBV5-4 to TRBJ2-1, with D perhaps matching TRBD2 (5 bases). V lost 0 bases and J 0 bases, leaving 13 bases between the germline ends. The germline CDR1 and CDR2 sequences are SGHNT and YYREEE (reference sequence). The CDR3 has 17 residues. The DNA for the CDR3 is TGTGCCAGCAGCTTGGGTTGGGCGGGTAGCTCCTACAATGAGCAGTTCTTC. It encodes CASSLGWAGSSYNEQFF.

Remarks on this clone: This sample also contains other DNA sequences that code for the same CDR3. The V call is TRBV5-1, the J call TRBJ2-1; 14 positions agree with TRBD2. The J segment lost 7 bases and the V segment lost 0 bases, leaving 3 bases of the junction unmatched. This CDR3 is built from 16 residues. CDR1 and CDR2 (germline): SGHRS, YFSETQ. The CDR3 protein is CASSLAGTSGSNEQFF. The CDR3 DNA is TGCGCCAGCAGCTTGGCGGGGACTAGCGGGAGTAATGAGCAGTTCTTC.

The chain uses TRBV7-9 and TRBJ2-3, with D possibly TRBD1 on 6 matching bases. Germline V gene data show CDR1 as SEHNR and CDR2 as FQNEAQ (reference sequence). V gave up 1 base and J gave up 0 bases, with 14 bases separating them. The CDR3 consists of 17 residues. The CDR3 reads CASSLGPLGGSTDTQYF. CDR3 nucleotides: TGTGCCAGCAGCTTAGGTCCACTAGGGGGAAGCACAGATACGCAGTATTTT.

V is TRBV7-2 and J is TRBJ2-1; 7 bases agree with TRBD1. The CDR3 has 13 residues. The trim removed 2 bases at V and 15 bases at J, leaving 10 bases unmatched. Germline CDR1 SGHTA, CDR2 FQGNSA. CDR3 amino acids: CASSLRLRQGPFF. The CDR3 bases are TGTGCCAGCAGCTTACGTTTAAGACAGGGTCCGTTCTTC.

The CDR3, as DNA: TGCGCCAGCGCCTGGAGCCCTTCGGGAGAAAAAGGTGGCTACACCTTC. Its protein is CASAWSPSGEKGGYTF. The V call is TRBV5-1, the J call TRBJ1-2, with no clear D. The V end lost 7 bases, the J end lost 7 bases, and 26 bases lay between the germline ends. The germline CDR1 and CDR2 sequences are SGHRS and YFSETQ. This CDR3 has 16 residues.

The chain recombines TRBV30 with TRBJ2-7; 12 bases agree with TRBD2. CDR3 size: 16 residues. Germline-derived CDR1 and CDR2 are GTSNPN and SVGIG (reference sequence). Trimming cost V 4 bases and J 4 bases; bases outside gene matches: 11. CDR3 nucleotide sequence: TGTGCCTGGACCCAAAGAGGGCTAGCGGGAGGGTACGAGCAGTACTTC. This encodes CAWTQRGLAGGYEQYF.

With regard to this clone: Different DNA sequences within this sample yield the same CDR3. The gene calls are TRBV2 and TRBJ1-1, with D unresolved. Between the trimmed V and J ends, which lost 8 bases and 1 base, there was a span of 11 bases. The CDR3 has 13 residues. Germline CDR1 reads SNHLY; CDR2 reads FYNNEI. CDR3 nucleotide sequence: TGTGCCAGCTCAGTCGGCCCGAACACTGAAGCTTTCTTT. Translation gives CASSVGPNTEAFF.

The chain employs TRBV5-1 and TRBJ1-6, with unresolved D. Trimming stripped 0 bases from V and 10 bases from J, with 11 bases between. Germline lookup yields CDR1 SGHRS and CDR2 YFSETQ. The CDR3 is 14 residues long. CDR3 sequence reads: CASSLAGAESPLHF. CDR3 nucleotides: TGCGCCAGCAGCTTGGCGGGCGCAGAATCACCCCTCCACTTT.

The rearrangement uses TRBV6-5 and TRBJ1-1; D unresolved. This CDR3 region has 14 residues. Germline V lookup: CDR1 MNHEY, CDR2 SVGAGI. The V gene lost 2 bases and the J gene lost 1 base, with 8 bases spanning the gap. The CDR3 DNA is TGTGCCAGCAGTTACGTACAGCAGAACACTGAAGCTTTCTTT. Amino acids: CASSYVQQNTEAFF.

This chain joins TRBV9 and TRBJ1-3; 7 bases agree with TRBD1. Germline V gives CDR1 SGDLS, CDR2 YYNGEE. The junction had 10 bases not matched to a gene; V was cut back by 4 bases and J by 0 bases. The CDR3 has 17 amino acids. CDR3 nucleotides: TGTGCCAGCAGCCCCGACGGACAGGCCCTCTCTGGAAACACCATATATTTT. Translated: CASSPDGQALSGNTIYF.

V usage is TRBV7-8 and J usage is TRBJ2-3; the D is unclear. Trimming removed 4 bases from V and 6 bases from J, with 17 bases in between. CDR3 length: 15 amino acids. Germline values: CDR1 SGHVS, CDR2 FQNEAQ. The DNA of the CDR3 is TGTGCCAGCAGCTCTTTTACATACGCGGCCGATACGCAGTATTTT. This gives the protein CASSSFTYAADTQYF. The complete variable domain, with remaining parts taken from reference TRBV7-8 and TRBJ2-3, reads GAGVSQSPRYKVAKRGQDVALRCDPISGHVSLFWYQQALGQGPEFLTYFQNEAQLDKSGLPSDRFFAERPEGSVSTLKIQRTQQEDSAVYLCASSSFTYAADTQYFGPGTRLTVL.